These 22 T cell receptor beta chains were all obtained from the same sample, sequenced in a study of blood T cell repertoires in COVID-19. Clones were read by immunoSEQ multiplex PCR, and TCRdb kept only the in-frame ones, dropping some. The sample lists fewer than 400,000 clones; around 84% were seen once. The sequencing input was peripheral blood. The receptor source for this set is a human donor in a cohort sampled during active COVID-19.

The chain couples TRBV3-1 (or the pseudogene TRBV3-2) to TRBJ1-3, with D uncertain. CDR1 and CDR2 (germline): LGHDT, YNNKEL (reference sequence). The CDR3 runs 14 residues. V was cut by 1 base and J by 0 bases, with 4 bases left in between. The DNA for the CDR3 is TGTGCCAGCAGCCAAGCCTTCTCTGGAAACACCATATATTTT. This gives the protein CASSQAFSGNTIYF.

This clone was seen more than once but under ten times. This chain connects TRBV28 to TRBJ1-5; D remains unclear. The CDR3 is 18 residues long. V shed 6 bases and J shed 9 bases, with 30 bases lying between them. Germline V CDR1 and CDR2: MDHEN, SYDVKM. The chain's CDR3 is CASSFRRSLPRRFGPQHF. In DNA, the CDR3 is TGTGCCAGCAGCTTTAGACGATCCCTCCCACGCAGGTTTGGGCCCCAGCATTTT.

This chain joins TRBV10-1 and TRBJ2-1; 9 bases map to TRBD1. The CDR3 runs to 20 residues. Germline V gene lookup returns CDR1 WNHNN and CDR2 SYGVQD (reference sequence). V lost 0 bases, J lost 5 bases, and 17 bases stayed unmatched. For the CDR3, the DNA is TGCGCCAGCAGTGAGTCCATTTCCGGGACAGGGAGAAGGAGGCACAATGAGCAGTTCTTC. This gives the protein CASSESISGTGRRRHNEQFF.

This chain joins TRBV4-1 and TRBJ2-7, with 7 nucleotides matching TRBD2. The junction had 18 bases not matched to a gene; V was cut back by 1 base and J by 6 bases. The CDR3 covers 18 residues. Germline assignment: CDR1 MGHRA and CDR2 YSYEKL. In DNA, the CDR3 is TGCGCCAGCAGCCAAGCGGTATCCCAGCGGGGCGTCCCCGGCGAGCAGTACTTC. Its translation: CASSQAVSQRGVPGEQYF.

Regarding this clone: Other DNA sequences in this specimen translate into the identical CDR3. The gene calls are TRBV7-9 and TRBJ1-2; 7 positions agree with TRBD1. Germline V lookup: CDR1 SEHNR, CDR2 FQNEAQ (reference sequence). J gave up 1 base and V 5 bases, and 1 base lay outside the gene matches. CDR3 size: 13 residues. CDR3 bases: TGTGCCAGCAGCCGACAGGGTAACTATGGCTACACCTTC. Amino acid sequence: CASSRQGNYGYTF.

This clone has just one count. The CDR3: CASSPREGSRYEQYF. The CDR3 coding sequence is TGTGCCAGCAGCCCCCGGGAGGGATCAAGGTACGAGCAGTACTTC. V usage is TRBV6-5 and J usage is TRBJ2-7; TRBD2 aligns across 8 bases. J lost 4 bases, V lost 6 bases, and 11 bases had no gene match. CDR1 and CDR2 from the germline V gene are MNHEY and SVGAGI. The CDR3 is 15 residues long.

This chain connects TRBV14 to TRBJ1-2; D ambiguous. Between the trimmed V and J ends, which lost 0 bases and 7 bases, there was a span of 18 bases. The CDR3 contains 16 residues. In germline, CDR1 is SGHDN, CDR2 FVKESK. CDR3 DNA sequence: TGTGCCAGCAGCCAAGATGAGGTCGGCGCCCTTGGTGGCTACACCTTC. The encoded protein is CASSQDEVGALGGYTF.

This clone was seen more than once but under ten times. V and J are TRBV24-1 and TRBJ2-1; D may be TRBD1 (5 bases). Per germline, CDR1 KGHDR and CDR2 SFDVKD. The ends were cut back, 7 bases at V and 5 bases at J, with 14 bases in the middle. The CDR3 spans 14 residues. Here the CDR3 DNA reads TGTGCCACCAGCCCCCCAGGGCGTAACAATGAGCAGTTCTTC. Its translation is CATSPPGRNNEQFF.

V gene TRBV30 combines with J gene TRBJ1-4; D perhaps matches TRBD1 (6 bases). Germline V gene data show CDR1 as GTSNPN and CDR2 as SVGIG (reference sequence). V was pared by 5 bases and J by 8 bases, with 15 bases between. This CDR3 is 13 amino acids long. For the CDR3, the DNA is TGTGCCTGGGCAGGGGCCGTCGGGGAAAAACTGTTTTTT. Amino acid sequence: CAWAGAVGEKLFF.

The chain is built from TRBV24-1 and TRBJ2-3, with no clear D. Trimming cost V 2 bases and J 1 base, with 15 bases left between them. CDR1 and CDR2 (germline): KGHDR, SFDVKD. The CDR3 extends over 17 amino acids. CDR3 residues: CATSDYGSLLGTDTQYF. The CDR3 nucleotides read TGTGCCACCAGTGATTACGGATCTCTTCTAGGCACAGATACGCAGTATTTT.

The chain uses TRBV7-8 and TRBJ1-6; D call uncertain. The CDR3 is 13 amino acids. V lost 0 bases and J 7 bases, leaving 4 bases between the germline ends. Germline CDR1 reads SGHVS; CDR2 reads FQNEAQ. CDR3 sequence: CASSLALNSPLHF. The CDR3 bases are TGTGCCAGCAGCTTAGCCCTGAATTCACCCCTCCACTTT.

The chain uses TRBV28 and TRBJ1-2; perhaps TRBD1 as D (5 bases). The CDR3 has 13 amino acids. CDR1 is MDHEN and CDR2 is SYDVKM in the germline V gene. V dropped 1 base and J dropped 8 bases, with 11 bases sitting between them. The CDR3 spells CASSLSGVQGYTF. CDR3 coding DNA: TGTGCCAGCAGTTTATCGGGGGTGCAGGGCTACACCTTC.

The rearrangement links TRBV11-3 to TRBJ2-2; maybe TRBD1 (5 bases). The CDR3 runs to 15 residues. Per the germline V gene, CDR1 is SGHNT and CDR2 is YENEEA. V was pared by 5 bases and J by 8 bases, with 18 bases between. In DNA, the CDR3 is TGTGCCAGCAGCAAAGATGGGGCAGGAACTGGGGAGCTGTTTTTT. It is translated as CASSKDGAGTGELFF.

CDR3 protein: CAWNRQGAGKLFF. CDR3 in DNA: TGTGCCTGGAACCGACAGGGGGCCGGAAAACTGTTTTTT. The chain carries TRBV30 and TRBJ1-4, with 10 positions matching TRBD1. Germline assignment: CDR1 GTSNPN and CDR2 SVGIG (reference sequence). The CDR3 extends over 13 amino acids. The trim removed 4 bases at V and 10 bases at J, leaving 6 bases unmatched.

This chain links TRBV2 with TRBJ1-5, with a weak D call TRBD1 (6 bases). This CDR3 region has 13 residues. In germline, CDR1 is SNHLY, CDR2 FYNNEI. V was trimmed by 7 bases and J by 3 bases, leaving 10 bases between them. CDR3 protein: CASMNRANQPQHF. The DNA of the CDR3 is TGTGCCAGCATGAACAGGGCCAATCAGCCCCAGCATTTT. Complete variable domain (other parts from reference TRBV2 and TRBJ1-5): EPEVTQTPSHQVTQMGQEVILRCVPISNHLYFYWYRQILGQKVEFLVSFYNNEISEKSEIFDDQFSVERPDGSNFTLKIRSTKLEDSAMYFCASMNRANQPQHFGDGTRLSIL.

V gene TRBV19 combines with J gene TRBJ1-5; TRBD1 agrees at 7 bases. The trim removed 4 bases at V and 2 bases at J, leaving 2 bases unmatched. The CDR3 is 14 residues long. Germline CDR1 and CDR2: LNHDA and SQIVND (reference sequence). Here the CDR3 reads CASSNTGGNQPQHF. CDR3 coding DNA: TGTGCCAGTAGTAATACAGGGGGCAATCAGCCCCAGCATTTT.

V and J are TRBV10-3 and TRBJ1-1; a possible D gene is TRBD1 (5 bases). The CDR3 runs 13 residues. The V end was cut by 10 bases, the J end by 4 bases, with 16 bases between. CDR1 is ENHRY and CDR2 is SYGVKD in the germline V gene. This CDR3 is CATRDSTATEAFF. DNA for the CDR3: TGTGCCACCCGAGACAGTACGGCCACTGAAGCTTTCTTT.

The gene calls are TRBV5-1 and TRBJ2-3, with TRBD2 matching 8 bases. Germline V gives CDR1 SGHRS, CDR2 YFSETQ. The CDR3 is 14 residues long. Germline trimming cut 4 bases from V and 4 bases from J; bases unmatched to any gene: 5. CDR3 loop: CASSPGTRADTQYF. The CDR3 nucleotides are TGCGCCAGCAGCCCCGGGACTAGGGCAGATACGCAGTATTTT.

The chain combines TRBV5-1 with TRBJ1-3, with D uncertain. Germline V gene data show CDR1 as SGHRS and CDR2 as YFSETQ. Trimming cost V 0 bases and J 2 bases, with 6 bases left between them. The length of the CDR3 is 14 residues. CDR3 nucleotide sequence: TGCGCCAGCAGCTTGGGAGGGACTGGAAACACCATATATTTT. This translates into CASSLGGTGNTIYF. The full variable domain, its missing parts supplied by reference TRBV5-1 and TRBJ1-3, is KAGVTQTPRYLIKTRGQQVTLSCSPISGHRSVSWYQQTPGQGLQFLFEYFSETQRNKGNFPGRFSGRQFSNSRSEMNVSTLELGDSALYLCASSLGGTGNTIYFGEGSWLTVV.

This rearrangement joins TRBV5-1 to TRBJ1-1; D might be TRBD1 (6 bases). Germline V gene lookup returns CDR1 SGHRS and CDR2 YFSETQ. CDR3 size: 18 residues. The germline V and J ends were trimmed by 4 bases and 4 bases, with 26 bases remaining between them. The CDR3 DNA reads TGCGCCAGCAGCCTCCCCGTGCGGACAGCCCGGGGGGTCACTGAAGCTTTCTTT. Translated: CASSLPVRTARGVTEAFF. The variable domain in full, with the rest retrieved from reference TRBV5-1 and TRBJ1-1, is KAGVTQTPRYLIKTRGQQVTLSCSPISGHRSVSWYQQTPGQGLQFLFEYFSETQRNKGNFPGRFSGRQFSNSRSEMNVSTLELGDSALYLCASSLPVRTARGVTEAFFGQGTRLTVV.

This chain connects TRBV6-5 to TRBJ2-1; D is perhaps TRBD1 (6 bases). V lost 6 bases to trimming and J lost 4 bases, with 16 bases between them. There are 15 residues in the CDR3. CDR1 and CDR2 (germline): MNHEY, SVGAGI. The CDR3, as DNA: TGTGCCAGCAGCCAAACCGACAGGTTTTACAATGAGCAGTTCTTC. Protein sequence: CASSQTDRFYNEQFF.

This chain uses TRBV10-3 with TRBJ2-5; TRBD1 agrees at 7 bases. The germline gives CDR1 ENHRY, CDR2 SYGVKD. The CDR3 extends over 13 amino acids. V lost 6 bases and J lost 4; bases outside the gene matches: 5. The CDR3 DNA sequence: TGTGCCATCAGGATTACAGGGGCAGAGACCCAGTACTTC. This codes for CAIRITGAETQYF.